Listed below are T cell receptor beta chains from one sample, sequenced in a study of T cell repertoires in ileal Crohn's disease. TCRdb's copy holds only in-frame clones and misses some; the assay was immunoSEQ multiplex PCR. The sample yields about 1,500 clones, 80% seen once. Sequencing input: ileal tissue. These receptor sequences come from an adult with Crohn's disease. CDR3s include the opening cysteine and the closing phenylalanine or tryptophan. The D gene is left open where the match is weak. Clone size is given for some rows only: seen once, a few or many times, or a class if the clone is expanded.

v_call: TRBV10-1; clone_size: few; j_call: TRBJ1-4; d_call: TRBD1; cdr3_aa: CASRTGLNEKLFF; cdr3_nt: TGCGCCAGCAGGACAGGGCTTAATGAAAAACTGTTTTTT
v_call: TRBV7-6; clone_size: NA; j_call: TRBJ2-7; d_call: NA; cdr3_aa: CASSLDPESYEQYF; cdr3_nt: TGTGCCAGCAGCTTAGACCCGGAGTCCTACGAGCAGTACTTC
v_call: TRBV21-1; clone_size: NA; j_call: TRBJ2-7; d_call: NA; cdr3_aa: CASSKVRDTHSYEQYF; cdr3_nt: TGTGCCAGCAGCAAAGTTCGGGACACTCACTCCTACGAGCAGTACTTC
v_call: TRBV7-2; clone_size: NA; j_call: TRBJ2-2; d_call: TRBD1; cdr3_aa: CASSSTGGRSGELFF; cdr3_nt: TGTGCCAGCAGCTCGACAGGGGGGAGGTCCGGGGAGCTGTTTTTT
v_call: TRBV5-6; clone_size: NA; j_call: TRBJ2-5; d_call: TRBD2; cdr3_aa: CASQREVAQETQYF; cdr3_nt: TGTGCCTCTCAGCGGGAGGTGGCACAAGAGACCCAGTACTTC
v_call: TRBV7-8; clone_size: NA; j_call: TRBJ1-5; d_call: TRBD1; cdr3_aa: CASSRQGVSGNQPQHF; cdr3_nt: TGTGCCAGCAGCCGGCAGGGGGTCAGTGGCAATCAGCCCCAGCATTTT
v_call: TRBV7-9; clone_size: NA; j_call: TRBJ2-7; d_call: TRBD1; cdr3_aa: CASSMTGTYEQYF; cdr3_nt: TGTGCCAGCAGCATGACAGGGACCTACGAGCAGTACTTC
v_call: TRBV10-3; clone_size: few; j_call: TRBJ1-5; d_call: NA; cdr3_aa: CAISDTVTNQPQHF; cdr3_nt: TGTGCCATCAGTGATACGGTTACCAATCAGCCCCAGCATTTT
v_call: TRBV5-6; clone_size: NA; j_call: TRBJ1-2; d_call: NA; cdr3_aa: CASSLFQGYGYTF; cdr3_nt: TGTGCCAGCAGCTTGTTCCAGGGCTATGGCTACACCTTC
v_call: TRBV7-4; clone_size: NA; j_call: TRBJ2-5; d_call: TRBD1; cdr3_aa: CASSLSQGVIETQYF; cdr3_nt: TGTGCCAGCAGCTTGTCACAGGGGGTAATAGAGACCCAGTACTTC
v_call: TRBV2; clone_size: NA; j_call: TRBJ1-3; d_call: TRBD1; cdr3_aa: CAKTGGGGNTIYF; cdr3_nt: TGTGCCAAGACAGGGGGAGGTGGAAACACCATATATTTT
v_call: TRBV6-1; clone_size: NA; j_call: TRBJ1-4; d_call: NA; cdr3_aa: CASSVTLGQTNEKLFF; cdr3_nt: TGTGCCAGCAGTGTGACCCTGGGACAAACTAATGAAAAACTGTTTTTT
v_call: TRBV2; clone_size: NA; j_call: TRBJ2-3; d_call: NA; cdr3_aa: CASIKRPSTDTQYF; cdr3_nt: TGTGCCAGCATAAAGCGGCCTAGCACAGATACGCAGTATTTT
v_call: TRBV7-9; clone_size: large; j_call: TRBJ2-2; d_call: NA; cdr3_aa: CATYTGELFF; cdr3_nt: TGTGCCACGTACACCGGGGAGCTGTTTTTT
v_call: TRBV11-2; clone_size: NA; j_call: TRBJ1-4; d_call: TRBD1; cdr3_aa: CASSIGTGNEKLFF; cdr3_nt: TGTGCCAGCAGCATAGGGACAGGAAATGAAAAACTGTTTTTT
v_call: TRBV7-6; clone_size: NA; j_call: TRBJ2-7; d_call: TRBD2; cdr3_aa: CASSLDTSEAGEQYF; cdr3_nt: TGTGCCAGCAGCTTAGACACTAGCGAGGCGGGGGAGCAGTACTTC
v_call: TRBV2; clone_size: NA; j_call: TRBJ2-7; d_call: NA; cdr3_aa: CASSGGLNNEQYF; cdr3_nt: TGTGCCAGCAGTGGGGGCCTCAACAACGAGCAGTACTTC
v_call: TRBV18; clone_size: NA; j_call: TRBJ1-1; d_call: NA; cdr3_aa: CASSPSSEGGNTEAFF; cdr3_nt: TGTGCCAGCTCACCCTCCTCGGAAGGAGGGAACACTGAAGCTTTCTTT
v_call: TRBV5-1; clone_size: NA; j_call: TRBJ1-2; d_call: NA; cdr3_aa: CASRELTEANYGYTF; cdr3_nt: TGCGCCAGCAGAGAGTTAACGGAGGCTAACTATGGCTACACCTTC
v_call: TRBV13; clone_size: once; j_call: TRBJ2-5; d_call: TRBD2; cdr3_aa: CASSPSPGGKETQYF; cdr3_nt: TGTGCCAGCAGCCCTTCACCCGGGGGGAAAGAGACCCAGTACTTC